A single sample is the source of the 19 T cell receptor beta chains below, sequenced in a study of T-cell memory formation after mild COVID-19. MiXCR was run by TCRdb on the 5' RACE reads, yielding one entry per CDR3 protein. The repertoire includes 500,000 to 600,000 distinct CDR3 sequences, more than 15% of them detected once, and more than 10% sits in the top ten. The specimen sequenced was PBMCs or a T cell subset sorted from them (not recorded which). The origin of the receptors is an adult woman who had mild COVID-19 (a few samples of this study predate the infection). Cell type and time point are not known.

The rearrangement joins TRBV12-3 or TRBV12-4 to TRBJ2-3, with 10 bases that match TRBD2. V gave up 4 bases and J gave up 1 base; unmatched junction bases: 2. The CDR3 loop spans 15 amino acids. CDR3 nucleotide sequence: TGTGCCAGCAGTTGGGGGACTAGCGGCACAGATACGCAGTATTTT. It codes for CASSWGTSGTDTQYF.

The genes are TRBV19 and TRBJ2-7, with D possibly being TRBD1 (6 bases). The CDR3 is made up of 13 amino acids. Germline CDR1 is LNHDA and CDR2 is SQIVND (reference sequence). Trimming removed 4 bases from V and 2 bases from J, with 9 bases in between. This CDR3 reads CASSRTEAYEQYF. The CDR3 DNA is TGTGCCAGTAGTAGGACAGAGGCCTACGAGCAGTACTTC. The complete variable domain, with remaining parts taken from reference TRBV19 and TRBJ2-7, reads DGGITQSPKYLFRKEGQNVTLSCEQNLNHDAMYWYRQDPGQGLRLIYYSQIVNDFQKGDIAEGYSVSREKKESFPLTVTSAQKNPTAFYLCASSRTEAYEQYFGPGTRLTVT.

The rearrangement uses TRBV5-1 and TRBJ2-5, with D perhaps matching TRBD2 (5 bases). Germline V CDR1 and CDR2: SGHRS, YFSETQ. The CDR3 has 15 residues. Trimming shortened V by 0 bases and J by 4 bases, and 13 bases separated the two germline ends. The CDR3 region is CASSLERPDRETQYF. CDR3 sequence (DNA): TGCGCCAGCAGCTTGGAGCGGCCGGACCGAGAGACCCAGTACTTC.

J is TRBJ2-7 and V is TRBV27; weak D call: TRBD2 (7 bases). The V gene lost 6 bases and the J gene lost 2 bases, with 17 bases spanning the gap. Germline-derived CDR1 and CDR2 are MNHEY and SMNVEV (reference sequence). The CDR3 totals 15 residues. CDR3 sequence (DNA): TGTGCCAGCAGCTACGCGTCGGGGGGCCCCTACGAGCAGTACTTC. This sequence encodes CASSYASGGPYEQYF.

This clonotype was counted a few times. The chain joins TRBV29-1 to TRBJ2-3; TRBD1 matches at 10 bases. Losses at the gene ends were 6 bases for V and 4 bases for J; bases not matched to a gene: 1. The CDR3 runs 12 residues. The germline CDR1 and CDR2 sequences are SQVTM and ANQGSEA. The CDR3 region has the DNA TGCAGCGTGACAGGGGGCGCAGATACGCAGTATTTT. It translates to CSVTGGADTQYF.

The rearrangement joins TRBV29-1 to TRBJ2-7; 8 nucleotides match TRBD1. Germline assignment: CDR1 SQVTM and CDR2 ANQGSEA. Losses at the gene ends were 4 bases for V and 1 base for J; bases not matched to a gene: 3. The CDR3 sequence is 13 residues long. The CDR3 DNA reads TGCAGCGTTGGAGACAGGGGATCCTACGAGCAGTACTTC. It specifies CSVGDRGSYEQYF.

The chain joins TRBV27 to TRBJ2-7; 14 nucleotides match TRBD2. In germline, CDR1 is MNHEY, CDR2 SMNVEV (reference sequence). Germline trimming cut 7 bases from V and 4 bases from J; bases unmatched to any gene: 12. This CDR3 is built from 17 residues. CDR3 in DNA: TGTGCCAGCATACGTAACGTGGGACTAGCGGGAGTGTACGAGCAGTACTTC. This translates into CASIRNVGLAGVYEQYF.

A few counts support this clonotype. The chain is built from TRBV3-1 and TRBJ2-7; TRBD2 is a possible D gene (6 bases). The CDR3 has 15 amino acids. The V and J ends lost 1 base and 2 bases respectively, with 12 bases between them. The germline gives CDR1 LGHDT, CDR2 YNNKEL (reference sequence). The CDR3 DNA reads as TGTGCCAGCAGCCAAGGAGGCGGGGTTCCCTACGAGCAGTACTTC. Amino acids: CASSQGGGVPYEQYF.

This chain connects TRBV5-1 to TRBJ2-2; D ambiguous. Trimming removed 4 bases from V and 7 bases from J, with 5 bases in between. The CDR3 loop spans 11 amino acids. From germline, CDR1 is SGHRS and CDR2 YFSETQ. The CDR3 here is CASSAVGELFF. CDR3 coding DNA: TGCGCCAGCAGCGCGGTCGGGGAGCTGTTTTTT.

The chain recombines TRBV7-2 with TRBJ2-7; 9 nucleotides match TRBD2. The germline V gene has CDR1 SGHTA and CDR2 FQGNSA. The CDR3 contains 17 residues. Trimming at V came to 1 base and at J to 2 bases, leaving 9 bases not matched to a gene. The CDR3 region is CASSLVLAGGIPYEQYF. The CDR3 DNA reads TGTGCCAGCAGCTTAGTTCTGGCGGGAGGGATCCCCTACGAGCAGTACTTC.

V is TRBV7-9 and J is TRBJ1-1, with D possibly being TRBD1 (5 bases). The germline gives CDR1 SEHNR, CDR2 FQNEAQ (reference sequence). V was trimmed by 4 bases and J by 0 bases, leaving 15 bases between them. The CDR3 sequence is 16 residues long. The CDR3 is CASSSQGLVMNTEAFF. Written as DNA, the CDR3 is TGTGCCAGCAGCTCTCAGGGTTTGGTCATGAACACTGAAGCTTTCTTT.

The chain is built from TRBV10-3 and TRBJ1-2, with 9 bases lining up with TRBD1. Germline V gene lookup returns CDR1 ENHRY and CDR2 SYGVKD. The ends lost 6 bases at V and 6 bases at J; junction bases unmatched: 5. The CDR3 has 13 residues. The CDR3 sequence: CAIRRDRADGYTF. The CDR3 coding sequence is TGTGCCATCAGACGGGACAGGGCCGATGGCTACACCTTC.

The chain links TRBV20-1 to TRBJ1-4, with D possibly TRBD1 on 6 matching bases. The CDR3 totals 15 residues. Germline loops: CDR1 DFQATT, CDR2 SNEGSKA (reference sequence). V gave up 6 bases and J gave up 4 bases, with 18 bases separating them. This CDR3 reads CSARIFRGRNEKLFF. The CDR3 DNA reads as TGCAGTGCAAGGATATTCAGGGGCCGTAATGAAAAACTGTTTTTT.

This clonotype was seen only a few times. The V and J genes are TRBV10-3 and TRBJ1-5; 9 bases agree with TRBD1. The CDR3 runs 15 residues. Trimming at V came to 10 bases and at J to 0 bases, leaving 7 bases not matched to a gene. From germline, CDR1 is ENHRY and CDR2 SYGVKD. The CDR3: CATRTGDHSNQPQHF. The CDR3 DNA reads TGTGCCACCCGGACAGGGGACCATAGCAATCAGCCCCAGCATTTT.

Only a few counts were recorded for this clonotype. The chain joins TRBV7-8 to TRBJ2-5, with 7 bases lining up with TRBD2. The CDR3 loop spans 14 amino acids. V dropped 5 bases and J dropped 4; count of bases not matched to a gene: 7. Germline V gives CDR1 SGHVS, CDR2 FQNEAQ. This chain's CDR3 is CASSRAGEGETQYF. The CDR3 DNA reads TGTGCCAGCAGCCGCGCGGGGGAAGGAGAGACCCAGTACTTC.

V usage is TRBV20-1 and J usage is TRBJ1-4, with 9 bases matching TRBD1. The CDR3 has 13 amino acids. Germline assignment: CDR1 DFQATT and CDR2 SNEGSKA (reference sequence). The V segment lost 6 bases and the J segment 7 bases; nucleotides outside the gene matches: 6. The CDR3 loop reads CSATTGGSEKLFF. The CDR3 coding sequence is TGCAGTGCGACGACAGGGGGAAGTGAAAAACTGTTTTTT.

This chain links TRBV7-9 with TRBJ2-7; 14 positions match TRBD2. Germline values: CDR1 SEHNR, CDR2 FQNEAQ (reference sequence). V gave up 4 bases and J gave up 6 bases; unmatched junction bases: 14. The CDR3 length is 18 residues. CDR3 in amino acids: CASSSGRGTSGSLGEQYF. The CDR3, as DNA: TGTGCCAGCAGCTCGGGGCGAGGGACTAGCGGGAGTTTAGGCGAGCAGTACTTC.

The J gene is TRBJ2-3, the V gene TRBV20-1; 9 bases align to TRBD2. There are 14 residues in the CDR3. The V and J ends lost 5 bases and 1 base, in that order; junction bases with no gene match: 4. Germline CDR1 DFQATT, CDR2 SNEGSKA (reference sequence). The chain's CDR3 is CSARRLAGTDTQYF. CDR3 sequence (DNA): TGCAGTGCTCGGAGACTAGCGGGCACAGATACGCAGTATTTT.

This clonotype came up a few times. The chain links TRBV5-1 to TRBJ2-2; D is uncertain. The CDR3 length is 13 residues. CDR1 is SGHRS and CDR2 is YFSETQ in the germline V gene. Trimming stripped 4 bases from V and 5 bases from J, with 9 bases between. Here the CDR3 reads CASSRVGTGELFF. For the CDR3, the DNA is TGCGCCAGCAGCCGGGTGGGGACCGGGGAGCTGTTTTTT.